These 29 T cell receptor beta chains were all obtained from the same sample, sequenced in a study of T-cell memory formation after mild COVID-19. TCRdb re-analysed the 5' RACE reads in MiXCR, keeping a single row per CDR3 protein. The sample includes just under 350,000 distinct CDR3 sequences, under 15% of them seen just once. Source material: PBMCs or a T cell subset sorted from them (not recorded which). These receptors were collected from a man aged 18 to 30 who had mild COVID-19 (a few samples of this study predate the infection). Cell type and time point are not known.

The chain couples TRBV11-2 to TRBJ2-7; 15 bases agree with TRBD2. This CDR3 has 17 amino acids. Germline lookup yields CDR1 SGHAT and CDR2 FQNNGV. The trim removed 1 base at V and 5 bases at J, leaving 6 bases unmatched. In DNA, the CDR3 is TGTGCCAGCAGCTTAGGGACTAGCGGGAGGGCCGTCCACGAGCAGTACTTC. Translation gives CASSLGTSGRAVHEQYF.

The chain recombines TRBV12-3 or TRBV12-4 with TRBJ2-1, with 9 bases matching TRBD1. Trimming took 5 bases from V and 9 from J; bases not matched to a gene: 8. This CDR3 is 14 amino acids long. The CDR3: CASSPGQGRGEQFF. The CDR3 region has the DNA TGTGCCAGCAGTCCGGGACAGGGACGAGGTGAGCAGTTCTTC.

In this sample, this clonotype turned up a few times. J is TRBJ2-1 and V is TRBV14, with D possibly TRBD1 on 7 matching bases. The V end was cut by 3 bases, the J end by 1 base, with 13 bases between. CDR3 length equals 16 residues. The V gene's germline CDR1 is SGHDN and CDR2 FVKESK. As DNA, the CDR3 is TGTGCCAGCAGCCACCAGACAGGGAGGTCCTACAATGAGCAGTTCTTC. It is translated as CASSHQTGRSYNEQFF.

This clonotype came up a few times. DNA for the CDR3: TGTGCCAGCAGTTACCCCGGGACTAGCGGGGGGTCCTACTCCTACGAGCAGTACTTC. Its protein product is CASSYPGTSGGSYSYEQYF. This chain uses TRBV12-3 or TRBV12-4 with TRBJ2-7; TRBD2 aligns across 15 bases. The length of the CDR3 is 19 residues. V lost 4 bases and J lost 0; bases outside the gene matches: 10.

This clonotype was observed a few times. This sequence joins TRBV7-9 and TRBJ1-2, with 7 bases that match TRBD1. The junction had 4 bases not matched to a gene; V was cut back by 0 bases and J by 6 bases. The CDR3 contains 14 residues. CDR1 is SEHNR, CDR2 FQNEAQ, per germline (reference sequence). CDR3 DNA sequence: TGTGCCAGCAGCTTAGCAAGGGGGCTGAATGGCTACACCTTC. Amino acid sequence: CASSLARGLNGYTF.

The rearrangement uses TRBV20-1 and TRBJ1-3; no clear D gene. V shed 0 bases and J shed 2 bases, with 11 bases lying between them. Germline V gene data show CDR1 as DFQATT and CDR2 as SNEGSKA (reference sequence). The CDR3 covers 15 residues. As DNA, the CDR3 is TGCAGTGCTAGAGATCACCCGTCGCCTGGAAACACCATATATTTT. This gives the protein CSARDHPSPGNTIYF.

The sample holds a few counts of this clonotype. The V gene is TRBV27, the J gene TRBJ1-2, with D perhaps matching TRBD1 (6 bases). V dropped 1 base and J dropped 8 bases, with 11 bases sitting between them. CDR1 and CDR2 from the germline V gene are MNHEY and SMNVEV (reference sequence). CDR3 length: 13 residues. The CDR3 is CASSLWGAGGYTF. CDR3 DNA sequence: TGTGCCAGCAGTTTATGGGGGGCGGGGGGCTACACCTTC.

The V call is TRBV27, the J call TRBJ2-2, with 8 bases lining up with TRBD2. J lost 6 bases, V lost 3 bases, and 6 bases had no gene match. Looked up from germline, CDR1 is MNHEY and CDR2 is SMNVEV (reference sequence). CDR3 size: 15 residues. The CDR3 is CASSFRIAGPGELFF. The DNA for the CDR3 is TGTGCCAGCAGTTTTCGAATAGCGGGGCCCGGGGAGCTGTTTTTT.

V usage is TRBV12-3 or TRBV12-4 and J usage is TRBJ2-1; TRBD2 matches at 10 bases. V dropped 5 bases and J dropped 10; count of bases not matched to a gene: 5. This CDR3 is built from 13 residues. The CDR3 bases are TGTGCCAGCAGTGTTAGCGGGGGGCCGGAGCAGTTCTTC. Amino acids: CASSVSGGPEQFF.

This rearrangement joins TRBV28 to TRBJ1-1, with D possibly TRBD1 on 5 matching bases. Germline CDR1 reads MDHEN; CDR2 reads SYDVKM. The CDR3 spans 14 residues. V lost 5 bases and J lost 4, with 14 bases in between. CDR3 in amino acids: CASSLRGWGTEAFF. The CDR3 region has the DNA TGTGCCAGCAGTCTTCGGGGCTGGGGCACTGAAGCTTTCTTT.

V and J are TRBV5-6 and TRBJ2-7; TRBD1 matches at 7 bases. The junction had 7 bases not matched to a gene; V was cut back by 4 bases and J by 0 bases. Germline CDR1 SGHDT, CDR2 YYEEEE. The CDR3 spans 15 residues. The CDR3 protein is CASSLRGQFSYEQYF. The DNA for the CDR3 is TGTGCCAGCAGCCTTCGGGGACAGTTCTCCTACGAGCAGTACTTC.

This clonotype was counted between two and nine times. The chain is built from TRBV4-2 and TRBJ2-7; 8 bases agree with TRBD2. Per germline, CDR1 LGHNA and CDR2 YNFKEQ. With V trimmed by 0 bases and J by 0 bases, 4 bases remained unmatched. The CDR3 loop spans 16 amino acids. The CDR3 nucleotides read TGTGCCAGCAGCCAAGAGGGCAGCGGGGGCTCCTACGAGCAGTACTTC. Encoded protein: CASSQEGSGGSYEQYF.

This clonotype was seen only a few times. The genes are TRBV7-2 and TRBJ2-3, with TRBD2 matching over 14 bases. The CDR3 is 16 residues long. Looked up from germline, CDR1 is SGHTA and CDR2 is FQGNSA. V was pared by 1 base and J by 6 bases, with 3 bases of the junction left unmatched. The CDR3 sequence is CASSLGLAGGRDTQYF. In DNA, the CDR3 is TGTGCCAGCAGCTTAGGACTAGCGGGGGGGCGGGATACGCAGTATTTT. Filled out from reference TRBV7-2 and TRBJ2-3, the complete variable domain reads GAGVSQSPSNKVTEKGKDVELRCDPISGHTALYWYRQSLGQGLEFLIYFQGNSAPDKSGLPSDRFSAERTGGSVSTLTIQRTQQEDSAVYLCASSLGLAGGRDTQYFGPGTRLTVL.

About this clonotype itself: This may be a read error, as it is one base from a much larger clone. The rearrangement links TRBV3-1 to TRBJ2-5, with a possible D match to TRBD2 (5 bases). The CDR3 covers 14 residues. The germline gives CDR1 LGHDT, CDR2 YNNKEL (reference sequence). In nucleotides, the CDR3 is TGTGCCAGCAGCCCTTCGGGAATCAAAGAGAACCAGTACTTC. Amino acid sequence: CASSPSGIKENQYF.

The table lists this clonotype with a few counts. The gene calls are TRBV6-6 and TRBJ2-2; no clear D gene. CDR1 MNHNY and CDR2 SVGAGI come from the germline V gene (reference sequence). The ends were cut back, 7 bases at V and 5 bases at J, with 8 bases in the middle. This CDR3 region has 12 residues. CDR3 sequence reads: CASNPETGELFF. The DNA of the CDR3 is TGTGCCAGCAACCCGGAGACCGGGGAGCTGTTTTTT.

The chain couples TRBV7-8 to TRBJ1-1; D gene uncertain. The CDR3 loop spans 16 amino acids. CDR1 SGHVS and CDR2 FQNEAQ come from the germline V gene. The V gene lost 1 base and the J gene lost 1 base, with 13 bases spanning the gap. Here the CDR3 reads CASSLDRPWGNTEAFF. For the CDR3, the DNA is TGTGCCAGCAGCTTAGATAGACCCTGGGGGAACACTGAAGCTTTCTTT.

This clonotype was detected only once. This chain uses TRBV6-5 with TRBJ2-3; D is undetermined. CDR1 is MNHEY and CDR2 is SVGAGI in the germline V gene. The CDR3 is 14 amino acids. V shed 0 bases and J shed 6 bases, with 10 bases lying between them. CDR3 in amino acids: CASSYSHEWDTQYF. CDR3 nucleotides: TGTGCCAGCAGTTACTCCCATGAATGGGATACGCAGTATTTT.

This clonotype was seen a few times. This chain links TRBV5-5 with TRBJ1-2; weak D call: TRBD1 (6 bases). Per germline, CDR1 SGHKS and CDR2 YYEKEE (reference sequence). The CDR3 has 15 residues. Deletions cut 3 bases from V and 4 bases from J, with 16 bases between. CDR3 region: CASSYGQLGAYGYTF. The CDR3 coding sequence is TGTGCCAGCAGCTATGGACAGTTGGGGGCCTATGGCTACACCTTC. The variable domain in full, with the rest retrieved from reference TRBV5-5 and TRBJ1-2, is DAGVTQSPTHLIKTRGQQVTLRCSPISGHKSVSWYQQVLGQGPQFIFQYYEKEERGRGNFPDRFSARQFPNYSSELNVNALLLGDSALYLCASSYGQLGAYGYTFGSGTRLTVV.

The chain employs TRBV20-1 and TRBJ1-1, with D hard to call. CDR1 is DFQATT, CDR2 SNEGSKA, per germline (reference sequence). Trimming removed 0 bases from V and 8 bases from J, with 16 bases in between. The CDR3 has 14 residues. As DNA, the CDR3 is TGCAGTGCTAGAGATCATAATAGGCTTTCCGAAGCTTTCTTT. Residues: CSARDHNRLSEAFF.

This clonotype was counted only a few times. The V gene is TRBV7-9, the J gene TRBJ2-1, with 12 bases that match TRBD2. Germline assignment: CDR1 SEHNR and CDR2 FQNEAQ (reference sequence). V lost 5 bases, J lost 5 bases, and 4 bases stayed unmatched. This CDR3 region has 15 residues. CDR3 in amino acids: CASSTTSGGDNEQFF. The CDR3 DNA reads as TGTGCCAGCAGCACGACTAGCGGGGGTGACAATGAGCAGTTCTTC.

This clonotype was seen a handful of times. The rearrangement links TRBV24-1 to TRBJ2-5, with D tentatively TRBD1 (6 bases). V lost 3 bases and J 2 bases, leaving 9 bases between the germline ends. This CDR3 spans 14 amino acids. CDR1 and CDR2 (germline): KGHDR, SFDVKD. DNA of the CDR3: TGTGCCACCAGTGATCCTGGACAGCAAGAGACCCAGTACTTC. Translated, it gives CATSDPGQQETQYF.

There are a few counts of this clonotype. The chain carries TRBV24-1 and TRBJ2-3, with TRBD1 identical over 8 bases. Germline CDR1 is KGHDR and CDR2 is SFDVKD. With V trimmed by 3 bases and J by 5 bases, 6 bases remained unmatched. The CDR3 extends over 15 amino acids. The CDR3 sequence is CATSDLQGDEDTQYF. CDR3 nucleotide sequence: TGTGCCACCAGTGATCTACAGGGGGATGAAGATACGCAGTATTTT.

The genes are TRBV10-2 and TRBJ2-5; D tentatively reads TRBD1 or TRBD2 (6 bases each). Between the trimmed V and J ends, which lost 7 bases and 1 base, there was a span of 7 bases. Germline CDR1 reads WSHSY; CDR2 reads SAAADI. The CDR3 loop spans 12 amino acids. The DNA of the CDR3 is TGCGCCAGCACGGGGGCCCAAGAGACCCAGTACTTC. Amino acid sequence: CASTGAQETQYF.

This clonotype was recorded many times. The V gene is TRBV3-1, the J gene TRBJ1-5; D perhaps matches TRBD1 (5 bases). Trimming pared 3 bases from V and 2 bases from J, leaving 8 bases between. Germline CDR1 is LGHDT and CDR2 is YNNKEL (reference sequence). The CDR3 sequence is 14 residues long. The CDR3 spells CASSQGGGNQPQHF. Here the CDR3 DNA reads TGTGCCAGCAGCCAGGGGGGAGGCAATCAGCCCCAGCATTTT.

In its sample, this clonotype was seen many times. One end of the junction does not line up with germline, which may come from a read error. The chain is built from TRBV5-1 and TRBJ2-1; 9 bases are a match to TRBD2. The CDR3 covers 15 residues. Per the germline V gene, CDR1 is SGHRS and CDR2 is YFSETQ. CDR3 amino acids: CASSFSGSSYNEQFF. The CDR3 nucleotides are TGTGCCAGCAGTTTTAGCGGGAGCTCCTACAATGAGCAGTTCTTC.

The DNA of the CDR3 is TGCGCCAGCAGCCAAGGGACAGGGGCCTACTGGGAGACCCAGTACTTC. It translates to CASSQGTGAYWETQYF. The rearrangement links TRBV4-1 to TRBJ2-5; TRBD1 agrees at 9 bases. Germline V gene sequence: CDR1 MGHRA, CDR2 YSYEKL. The CDR3 is 16 residues long. V dropped 1 base and J dropped 5; count of bases not matched to a gene: 8.

The chain carries TRBV10-2 and TRBJ2-3, with TRBD2 matching 7 bases. From germline, CDR1 is WSHSY and CDR2 SAAADI. V shed 3 bases and J 0 bases; nucleotides not matched to a gene: 6. This CDR3 spans 16 amino acids. CDR3 protein: CASSEGRGLSTDTQYF. In DNA form, the CDR3 reads TGCGCCAGCAGTGAAGGGCGGGGGTTGAGCACAGATACGCAGTATTTT.

This chain connects TRBV20-1 to TRBJ1-1; TRBD1 is a possible D gene (5 bases). The germline V and J ends were trimmed by 3 bases and 10 bases, with 18 bases remaining between them. The length of the CDR3 is 13 residues. The germline CDR1 and CDR2 sequences are DFQATT and SNEGSKA (reference sequence). The CDR3 region has the DNA TGCAGTGCTAGTTGGTACGGGGCCTCCAGAGCTTTCTTT. Amino acid sequence: CSASWYGASRAFF.

This clonotype appeared a few times. DNA of the CDR3: TGCAGTGCTTGGTCTAGCGATTCCACAGATACGCAGTATTTT. It encodes CSAWSSDSTDTQYF. This sequence joins TRBV20-1 and TRBJ2-3; D may be TRBD2 (6 bases). The germline V and J ends were trimmed by 5 bases and 2 bases, with 14 bases remaining between them. CDR3 length equals 14 residues. The V gene's germline CDR1 is DFQATT and CDR2 SNEGSKA (reference sequence).